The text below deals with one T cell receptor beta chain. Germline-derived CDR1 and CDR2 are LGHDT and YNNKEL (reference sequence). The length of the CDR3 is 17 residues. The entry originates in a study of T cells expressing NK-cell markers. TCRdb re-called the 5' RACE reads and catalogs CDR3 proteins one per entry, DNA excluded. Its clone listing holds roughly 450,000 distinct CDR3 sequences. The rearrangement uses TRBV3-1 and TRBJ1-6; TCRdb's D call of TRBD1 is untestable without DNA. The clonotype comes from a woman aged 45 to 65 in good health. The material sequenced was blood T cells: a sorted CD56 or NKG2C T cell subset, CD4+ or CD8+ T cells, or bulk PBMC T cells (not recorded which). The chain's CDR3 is CASSRGTGGIQFSPLHF. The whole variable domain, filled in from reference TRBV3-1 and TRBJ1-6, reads DTAVSQTPKYLVTQMGNDKSIKCEQNLGHDTMYWYKQDSKKFLKIMFSYNNKELIINETVPNRFSPKSPDKAHLNLHINSLELGDSAVYFCASSRGTGGIQFSPLHFGNGTRLTVT.